The 29 T cell receptor beta chains presented below share a single source sample, sequenced in a study of cytomegalovirus exposure and HLA in healthy donors. The PCR was carried out with 60 Vbeta primers and 13 Jbeta primers. Method: immunoSEQ multiplex PCR; TCRdb's copy keeps in-frame clones and lacks some. The data hold about 170,000 clones, with less than 85% observed a single time. Sequencing was carried out using PBMCs. These receptors were collected from a male donor in good health and CMV-seronegative.

This sequence joins TRBV10-3 and TRBJ1-5; 9 bases agree with TRBD1. Per germline, CDR1 ENHRY and CDR2 SYGVKD. The trim removed 10 bases at V and 6 bases at J, leaving 13 bases unmatched. CDR3 length equals 15 residues. The CDR3 is CASRDSTGGRQPQHF. The CDR3 bases are TGTGCCAGTAGGGACTCGACAGGGGGTCGTCAGCCCCAGCATTTT.

This clone was seen only a few times. The CDR3 loop reads CASSPRWVAGGPGEQYF. The CDR3 nucleotides are TGTGCCAGCAGCCCCCGGTGGGTAGCGGGGGGGCCGGGTGAGCAGTACTTC. This chain uses TRBV9 with TRBJ2-7; 11 bases align to TRBD2. The CDR3 is 17 amino acids. CDR1 is SGDLS and CDR2 is YYNGEE in the germline V gene. Unmatched junction bases numbered 16, after V lost 4 bases and J lost 7 bases.

This clone was found once. The CDR3 sequence: CAIRRDRETGELFF. CDR3 coding DNA: TGTGCCATCAGACGGGACAGGGAGACCGGGGAGCTGTTTTTT. This chain links TRBV10-3 with TRBJ2-2, with TRBD1 matching over 9 bases. The CDR3 is 14 amino acids. Germline values: CDR1 ENHRY, CDR2 SYGVKD. V lost 6 bases to trimming and J lost 5 bases; unmatched junction nucleotides: 4.

The CDR3 region is CASSYSRQGLNYGYTF. DNA for the CDR3: TGTGCCAGCAGTTACTCGCGCCAGGGCCTTAACTATGGCTACACCTTC. The V call is TRBV6-6, the J call TRBJ1-2; perhaps TRBD1 as D (5 bases). V was clipped by 0 bases and J by 1 base, with 12 bases between them. Germline V gene data show CDR1 as MNHNY and CDR2 as SVGAGI (reference sequence). This CDR3 contains 16 residues.

The chain has TRBV7-3 and TRBJ2-2, with TRBD1 matching over 11 bases. Looked up from germline, CDR1 is SGHTA and CDR2 is FQGTGA. The junction had 6 bases not matched to a gene; V was cut back by 5 bases and J by 7 bases. The CDR3 runs to 15 residues. CDR3 loop: CASSPGQGAIGELFF. CDR3 in DNA: TGTGCCAGCAGCCCAGGACAGGGGGCGATCGGGGAGCTGTTTTTT.

This clone came up a few times. This chain joins TRBV7-3 and TRBJ2-4; the D gene is possibly TRBD2 (7 bases). The germline V gene has CDR1 SGHTA and CDR2 FQGTGA. This CDR3 region has 15 residues. Trimming stripped 1 base from V and 6 bases from J, with 13 bases between. CDR3 sequence reads: CASSLIAGAGNIQYF. Written as DNA, the CDR3 is TGTGCCAGCAGCTTAATCGCGGGGGCGGGAAACATTCAGTACTTC.

This chain links TRBV6-5 with TRBJ2-5; D may be TRBD2 (6 bases). The CDR3 has 14 amino acids. The germline V gene has CDR1 MNHEY and CDR2 SVGAGI. Trimming shortened V by 7 bases and J by 1 base, and 13 bases separated the two germline ends. As DNA, the CDR3 is TGTGCCAGCAAGGGCTGGGGGGTCCAAGAGACCCAGTACTTC. Encoded protein: CASKGWGVQETQYF.

The chain recombines TRBV5-6 with TRBJ1-1; 7 bases fit TRBD1. With V trimmed by 4 bases and J by 5 bases, 8 bases remained unmatched. CDR3 length equals 14 residues. From germline, CDR1 is SGHDT and CDR2 YYEEEE. CDR3 loop: CASSLQGPGTEAFF. CDR3 bases: TGTGCCAGCAGCCTACAGGGGCCGGGGACTGAAGCTTTCTTT.

The chain employs TRBV5-1 and TRBJ2-7, with TRBD2 matching 11 bases. Trimming cost V 1 base and J 2 bases; bases outside gene matches: 14. CDR1 and CDR2 (germline): SGHRS, YFSETQ. The CDR3 runs to 19 residues. CDR3 protein: CASSLTVLGASGGPYEQYF. In DNA, the CDR3 is TGCGCCAGCAGCTTGACAGTGCTGGGGGCTAGCGGGGGGCCCTACGAGCAGTACTTC.

The genes are TRBV30 and TRBJ1-4, with D hard to call. This CDR3 is 16 amino acids long. Per the germline V gene, CDR1 is GTSNPN and CDR2 is SVGIG (reference sequence). V lost 3 bases and J 6 bases, leaving 20 bases between the germline ends. The CDR3 loop is CAWSAGQARRYEKLFF. The CDR3 nucleotides are TGTGCCTGGAGCGCGGGCCAGGCACGCCGATATGAAAAACTGTTTTTT.

This sequence joins TRBV9 and TRBJ1-2, with D possibly matching TRBD1 (5 bases). The V end was cut by 4 bases, the J end by 3 bases, with 10 bases between. There are 13 residues in the CDR3. Looked up from germline, CDR1 is SGDLS and CDR2 is YYNGEE. The CDR3 here is CASSPRDHYGYTF. The CDR3 nucleotides are TGTGCCAGCAGCCCCAGGGATCACTATGGCTACACCTTC.

The chain couples TRBV5-4 to TRBJ2-7; the D gene is possibly TRBD1 (5 bases). The germline V and J ends were trimmed by 5 bases and 5 bases, with 20 bases remaining between them. Germline CDR1 reads SGHNT; CDR2 reads YYREEE (reference sequence). This CDR3 spans 15 amino acids. The CDR3 DNA is TGTGCCAGCAGTACGGGTCTGGCAGGGAACAACGAGCAGTACTTC. Amino acid sequence: CASSTGLAGNNEQYF.

This chain joins TRBV18 and TRBJ2-1, with D uncertain. V was trimmed by 1 base and J by 0 bases, leaving 10 bases between them. CDR3 length equals 16 residues. In germline, CDR1 is KGHSH, CDR2 LQKENI. The DNA for the CDR3 is TGTGCCAGCTCACCACTCGTCGGTAGCTCCTACAATGAGCAGTTCTTC. It specifies CASSPLVGSSYNEQFF.

This clone was seen a single time. This rearrangement joins TRBV27 to TRBJ1-3; D uncertain. Germline loops: CDR1 MNHEY, CDR2 SMNVEV (reference sequence). This CDR3 comprises 14 residues. The V end lost 2 bases, the J end lost 7 bases, and 12 bases lay between the germline ends. The CDR3 coding sequence is TGTGCCAGCAGTTTAAACCCCCTCAGGAACACCATATATTTT. Translating gives CASSLNPLRNTIYF.

The chain recombines TRBV2 with TRBJ2-5; D remains unclear. The last part of the DNA fits TRBJ2-7 better; the J call may be wrong. The germline V gene encodes CDR1 SNHLY and CDR2 FYNNEI. CDR3 length equals 13 residues. The CDR3 is CASRESSWYEQYF. Written as DNA, the CDR3 is TGTGCCAGCAGAGAGTCATCATGGTACGAGCAGTACTTC.

J is TRBJ2-6 and V is TRBV5-1; 7 nucleotides agree with TRBD1. Trimming cost V 0 bases and J 0 bases; bases outside gene matches: 12. The CDR3 totals 20 residues. Germline V gene lookup returns CDR1 SGHRS and CDR2 YFSETQ. CDR3 in DNA: TGCGCCAGCAGCTTGGCCCCCTTAGACAGGGCTTACTCTGGGGCCAACGTCCTGACTTTC. It codes for CASSLAPLDRAYSGANVLTF.

The chain uses TRBV30 and TRBJ2-7; 8 bases match TRBD2. The ends lost 2 bases at V and 0 bases at J; junction bases unmatched: 6. Germline V gene sequence: CDR1 GTSNPN, CDR2 SVGIG (reference sequence). This CDR3 has 15 amino acids. The CDR3 protein is CAWSTPGTSSYEQYF. DNA for the CDR3: TGTGCCTGGAGTACCCCCGGGACTAGCTCCTACGAGCAGTACTTC.

The rearrangement uses TRBV27 and TRBJ2-2; TRBD2 might be the D (7 bases). This CDR3 is built from 15 residues. Trimming stripped 6 bases from V and 6 bases from J, with 17 bases between. From germline, CDR1 is MNHEY and CDR2 SMNVEV (reference sequence). CDR3 protein: CASRISAGGPGELFF. The CDR3 region has the DNA TGTGCCAGCAGAATTTCGGCCGGGGGGCCCGGGGAGCTGTTTTTT.

The CDR3 DNA reads as TGTGCCTGGGACCAGGGAGGGACAGGAAGCTACGAGCAGTACTTC. Amino acid sequence: CAWDQGGTGSYEQYF. V gene TRBV30 combines with J gene TRBJ2-7, with D maybe TRBD1 (8 bases). Between the trimmed V and J ends, which lost 5 bases and 3 bases, there was a span of 20 bases. The germline CDR1 and CDR2 sequences are GTSNPN and SVGIG (reference sequence). The CDR3 length is 15 residues.

The rearrangement uses TRBV4-2 and TRBJ1-1; tentative D call: TRBD1 (5 bases). The CDR3 length is 14 residues. Germline V CDR1 and CDR2: LGHNA, YNFKEQ. The ends were cut back, 0 bases at V and 6 bases at J, with 11 bases in the middle. The DNA for the CDR3 is TGTGCCAGCAGCCAAGATTTTACGGGGGCTGAAGCTTTCTTT. This sequence encodes CASSQDFTGAEAFF.

The CDR3 DNA follows: TGTGCCAGCAGCAGGGACACTGAAGCTTTCTTT. This translates into CASSRDTEAFF. The rearrangement uses TRBV6-1 and TRBJ1-1, with D tentatively TRBD1 (5 bases). Germline loops: CDR1 MNHNS, CDR2 SASEGT. This CDR3 comprises 11 residues. Deletions cut 6 bases from V and 3 bases from J, with 5 bases between.

The chain is built from TRBV5-6 and TRBJ2-1; 7 bases align to TRBD2. CDR1 and CDR2 from the germline V gene are SGHDT and YYEEEE. Trimming removed 6 bases from V and 3 bases from J; junction bases left unmatched: 9. The CDR3 is 15 residues long. CDR3 in amino acids: CASIPRGGNYNEQFF. The CDR3 nucleotides are TGTGCCAGCATCCCTCGGGGAGGGAACTACAATGAGCAGTTCTTC.

This chain connects TRBV19 to TRBJ2-1, with D maybe TRBD2 (6 bases). Germline V gene lookup returns CDR1 LNHDA and CDR2 SQIVND (reference sequence). There are 15 residues in the CDR3. Between the trimmed V and J ends, which lost 10 bases and 1 base, there was a span of 17 bases. This chain's CDR3 is CATWSPGASYNEQFF. Here the CDR3 DNA reads TGTGCCACCTGGTCCCCGGGAGCGTCCTACAATGAGCAGTTCTTC.

This chain uses TRBV6-6 with TRBJ2-7; D not certain. V lost 6 bases and J lost 0, with 9 bases in between. This CDR3 spans 13 amino acids. From germline, CDR1 is MNHNY and CDR2 SVGAGI (reference sequence). CDR3 sequence: CASSGRGSYEQYF. CDR3 DNA: TGTGCCAGCAGCGGTCGCGGCTCCTACGAGCAGTACTTC.

This chain links TRBV10-1 with TRBJ2-7; TRBD1 matches 9 bases. This CDR3 is built from 14 residues. Germline CDR1 WNHNN, CDR2 SYGVQD (reference sequence). Germline trimming cut 0 bases from V and 6 bases from J; bases unmatched to any gene: 3. CDR3 in DNA: TGCGCCAGCAGTGAGTCGGGACAGGGATTCGAGCAGTACTTC. The encoded protein is CASSESGQGFEQYF.

The rearrangement uses TRBV25-1 and TRBJ2-7; 9 nucleotides match TRBD2. With 1 base clipped from V and 3 bases from J, the junction kept 7 bases outside the gene matches. The CDR3 is made up of 16 amino acids. Germline loops: CDR1 MGHDK, CDR2 SYGVNS. This CDR3 is CASSESGLARGYEQYF. In nucleotides, the CDR3 is TGTGCCAGCAGTGAATCTGGACTAGCGAGAGGCTACGAGCAGTACTTC.

The CDR3 nucleotides are TGCAGCGTTGAAGACGGGGTCAACTATGGCTACACCTTC. Its translation: CSVEDGVNYGYTF. V usage is TRBV29-1 and J usage is TRBJ1-2; D call uncertain. This CDR3 is built from 13 residues. Germline CDR1 is SQVTM and CDR2 is ANQGSEA. Trimming stripped 0 bases from V and 2 bases from J, with 7 bases between.

The CDR3: CASSLWGGTEAFF. The DNA of the CDR3 is TGTGCCAGCAGCTTATGGGGAGGGACTGAAGCTTTCTTT. This rearrangement joins TRBV5-4 to TRBJ1-1; D unresolved. The CDR3 loop spans 13 amino acids. In germline, CDR1 is SGHNT, CDR2 YYREEE (reference sequence). Deletions cut 2 bases from V and 5 bases from J, with 10 bases between.

This chain joins TRBV27 and TRBJ1-5, with a possible D match to TRBD1 (5 bases). From germline, CDR1 is MNHEY and CDR2 SMNVEV (reference sequence). Trimming stripped 6 bases from V and 0 bases from J, with 9 bases between. This CDR3 region has 14 residues. Written as DNA, the CDR3 is TGTGCCAGCAGGGGGCAGTTTAGCAATCAGCCCCAGCATTTT. It encodes CASRGQFSNQPQHF.